Listed below are T cell receptor beta chains from one sample, sequenced in a study of blood T cells in healthy people across ages. MiXCR was run by TCRdb on the 5' RACE reads, yielding one entry per CDR3 protein. The table shows hundreds of thousands of distinct CDR3 sequences, with around 48% occurring only once. Sample: blood. These receptors all come from a woman aged 55-69 years in good health. Each CDR3 is given with its conserved first and last residue. Fields, in order: D gene, J gene, V gene, clone size, CDR3 protein, CDR3 DNA. D genes are given only for firm matches. A clone size is listed for some rows: how often the clone was seen (once, few, many), or a class if it is expanded.

-,TRBJ2-7,TRBV5-1,many,CASSLGKGYEQYF,TGCGCCAGCAGCCTGGGAAAGGGCTACGAGCAGTACTTC
TRBD2,TRBJ2-1,TRBV27,-,CASSVAGGWQFF,TGTGCCAGCAGTGTCGCGGGAGGTTGGCAGTTCTTC
TRBD1,TRBJ2-3,TRBV19,-,CASSMSRQGSDTQYF,TGTGCCAGTAGTATGTCGCGACAGGGCTCAGATACGCAGTATTTT
TRBD2,TRBJ2-1,TRBV5-6,few,CASSLSPLAEYNEQFF,TGTGCCAGCAGCTTGTCTCCCCTAGCGGAGTACAATGAGCAGTTCTTC
-,TRBJ2-7,TRBV6-6,few,CASSYGGSYEQYF,TGTGCCAGCAGTTACGGGGGCTCCTACGAGCAGTACTTC
TRBD1,TRBJ2-7,TRBV29-1,-,CSIQDRVSSYEQYF,TGCAGCATACAGGACAGGGTTTCTTCCTACGAGCAGTACTTC
-,TRBJ2-5,TRBV11-2,many,CASSLVPTFGQYQETQYF,TGTGCCAGCAGCTTAGTCCCAACTTTTGGACAGTACCAAGAGACCCAGTACTTC
TRBD2,TRBJ2-1,TRBV9,few,CASSVGTRSDEQFF,TGTGCCAGCAGCGTAGGGACTAGATCCGATGAGCAGTTCTTC
TRBD2,TRBJ2-5,TRBV25-1,once,CASSDAGLAGRDEQYF,TGTGCCAGCAGTGACGCCGGACTAGCGGGTAGGGATGAGCAGTACTTC
-,TRBJ2-7,TRBV10-3,once,CAIRSGEGWYERYF,TGTGCCATCAGATCAGGAGAGGGTTGGTACGAGCGGTACTTC
-,TRBJ1-1,TRBV7-8,-,CASSLNLPNTEAFF,TGTGCCAGCAGCTTAAATCTGCCGAACACTGAAGCTTTCTTT
-,TRBJ2-7,TRBV4-2,-,CASSQARPGTYEQYF,TGTGCCAGCAGCCAAGCCCGCCCCGGTACCTACGAGCAGTACTTC
-,TRBJ2-5,TRBV3-1,-,CASSQDHSAAVFGQYF,TGTGCCAGCAGCCAAGATCATTCGGCAGCAGTCTTCGGGCAGTACTTC
-,TRBJ2-5,TRBV27,once,CASSKGDNFYERYF,TGTGCCAGCAGTAAGGGGGACAATTTCTACGAGCGGTACTTC
TRBD1,TRBJ2-7,TRBV4-2,-,CASSQVGTESPYEQYF,TGTGCCAGCAGCCAAGTCGGGACAGAGAGCCCCTACGAGCAGTACTTC
TRBD2,TRBJ2-1,TRBV18,-,CASSPGTSGNNYNEQFF,TGTGCCAGCTCACCGGGCACTAGCGGGAATAACTACAATGAGCAGTTCTTC
TRBD2,TRBJ2-7,TRBV6-2/TRBV6-3,few,CASENTGTSGAYEQYF,TGTGCCAGCGAAAACACCGGGACTAGCGGGGCCTACGAGCAGTACTTC
-,TRBJ2-3,TRBV2,few,CASSADITDTQYF,TGTGCCAGCAGCGCTGACATCACAGATACGCAGTATTTT
-,TRBJ2-5,TRBV7-3,-,CASSLNRQAPQETQYF,TGTGCCAGCAGCCTTAATCGACAGGCGCCCCAAGAGACCCAGTACTTC
-,TRBJ2-7,TRBV6-6,-,CASSSAPEQYF,TGTGCCAGCAGTTCCGCACCGGAGCAGTACTTC
-,TRBJ2-7,TRBV29-1,many,CSVVPTRASYEQYF,TGCAGCGTTGTCCCCACGCGGGCCTCCTACGAGCAGTACTTC
-,TRBJ1-1,TRBV10-3,-,CAIREEFTEAFF,TGTGCCATCAGGGAGGAGTTCACTGAAGCTTTCTTT
TRBD1,TRBJ2-7,TRBV6-1,-,CASSAGTGDSYEQYF,TGTGCCAGCAGCGCCGGGACAGGGGACTCCTACGAGCAGTACTTC
-,TRBJ2-1,TRBV7-2,once,CASSFTGRNEQFF,TGTGCCAGCAGCTTTACAGGGCGGAATGAGCAGTTCTTC
TRBD1,TRBJ1-2,TRBV4-3,few,CASSQDPRGQTYGYTF,TGCGCCAGCAGCCAAGATCCCAGGGGGCAGACCTATGGCTACACCTTC
-,TRBJ2-3,TRBV7-3,once,CASSLMTPGSTDTQYF,TGTGCCAGCAGCTTAATGACTCCGGGAAGCACAGATACGCAGTATTTT
TRBD2,TRBJ2-2,TRBV5-1,-,CASSGLANTGELFF,TGCGCCAGCAGCGGACTAGCTAACACCGGGGAGCTGTTTTTT
-,TRBJ1-1,TRBV28,-,CASSLNQKGVEAFF,TGTGCCAGCAGTTTGAACCAAAAGGGGGTTGAAGCTTTCTTT
TRBD2,TRBJ2-3,TRBV29-1,few,CSALAGASYTQYF,TGCAGCGCACTAGCGGGAGCTTCGTATACGCAGTATTTT
-,TRBJ2-5,TRBV20-1,-,CSASYSRRETQYF,TGCAGTGCTTCATACTCGAGGCGGGAGACCCAGTACTTC
-,TRBJ2-1,TRBV7-2,few,CASIFEAQSSYNEQFF,TGTGCCAGCATTTTCGAGGCCCAGAGCTCCTACAATGAGCAGTTCTTC
-,TRBJ2-6,TRBV25-1,-,CASSENGGKESGANVLTF,TGTGCCAGCAGTGAGAACGGGGGCAAAGAATCTGGGGCCAACGTCCTGACTTTC
-,TRBJ1-1,TRBV2,-,CASSAHGNTEAFF,TGTGCCAGCAGTGCCCACGGGAACACTGAAGCTTTCTTT
-,TRBJ1-6,TRBV11-2,-,CASSFRWGQNSPLHF,TGTGCCAGCAGCTTTAGGTGGGGGCAAAATTCACCCCTCCACTTT
-,TRBJ1-4,TRBV20-1,-,CSARWQINEKLFF,TGCAGTGCCAGGTGGCAGATTAATGAAAAACTGTTTTTT
TRBD2,TRBJ2-7,TRBV7-9,-,CASRHPSGSFYEQYF,TGTGCCAGCAGACATCCTAGCGGGAGTTTCTACGAGCAGTACTTC
-,TRBJ1-2,TRBV13,once,CASSTSGPRGHGYTF,TGTGCCAGCAGCACAAGTGGGCCTCGGGGACATGGCTACACATTC
TRBD2,TRBJ2-4,TRBV20-1,few,CSARDPAGLGGNEQYF,TGCAGTGCTAGAGATCCCGCCGGACTGGGGGGGAATGAGCAGTACTTC
-,TRBJ2-2,TRBV2,many,CASSGALDTGELFF,TGTGCCAGCAGTGGGGCGTTGGACACCGGGGAGCTGTTTTTT
-,TRBJ2-1,TRBV5-1,-,CASSLTTGIYNEQFF,TGCGCCAGCAGCTTGACTACGGGGATCTACAATGAGCAGTTCTTC
-,TRBJ2-7,TRBV2,few,CASSVSATGTSSYEQYF,TGTGCCAGCAGTGTTTCGGCGACAGGGACTAGCTCCTACGAGCAGTACTTC